A single sample gave rise to the 21 T cell receptor beta chains below, sequenced in a study of control samples from healthy donors and cancer patients. This table comes from immunoSEQ multiplex PCR, and its TCRdb copy is limited to in-frame clones, with some not included. The table includes around 75,000 clones, 75% to 90% detected once. Sequencing was performed on blood. These receptors were obtained from a man over 45 in good health.

The chain couples TRBV11-2 to TRBJ2-1; 10 bases are shared with TRBD2. Germline-derived CDR1 and CDR2 are SGHAT and FQNNGV. J was trimmed by 4 bases and V by 4 bases; bases with no gene match: 4. The CDR3 length is 15 residues. The chain's CDR3 is CASSYSGRRYNEQFF. The CDR3 coding sequence is TGTGCCAGCAGCTATAGCGGGAGGAGGTACAATGAGCAGTTCTTC.

The chain recombines TRBV25-1 with TRBJ2-7, with TRBD1 as a possible D gene (6 bases). CDR3 length: 15 residues. The V end lost 8 bases, the J end lost 3 bases, and 20 bases lay between the germline ends. Germline assignment: CDR1 MGHDK and CDR2 SYGVNS. The CDR3 bases are TGTGCCAGCCAAGGGGTAGCAGGGGCCCTCTACGAGCAGTACTTC. Its protein product is CASQGVAGALYEQYF.

The V and J genes are TRBV28 and TRBJ1-3; no clear D. Per germline, CDR1 MDHEN and CDR2 SYDVKM. V was shortened by 7 bases and J by 0 bases, with 10 bases between the two germline ends. CDR3 length equals 14 residues. The CDR3 spells CASTWGGSGNTIYF. Here the CDR3 DNA reads TGTGCCAGCACCTGGGGTGGCTCTGGAAACACCATATATTTT. Combining the CDR3 with reference TRBV28 and TRBJ1-3 gives the whole variable domain DVKVTQSSRYLVKRTGEKVFLECVQDMDHENMFWYRQDPGLGLRLIYFSYDVKMKEKGDIPEGYSVSREKKERFSLILESASTNQTSMYLCASTWGGSGNTIYFGEGSWLTVV.

The chain employs TRBV25-1 and TRBJ2-7; the D call may be TRBD1 or TRBD2 (5 bases each). This CDR3 has 12 amino acids. Germline V CDR1 and CDR2: MGHDK, SYGVNS. V was shortened by 6 bases and J by 6 bases, with 12 bases between the two germline ends. CDR3 protein: CASSRGVGEQYF. The CDR3 region has the DNA TGTGCCAGCAGCCGAGGGGTCGGCGAGCAGTACTTC.

V and J are TRBV19 and TRBJ2-5, with D perhaps TRBD2 (5 bases). The CDR3 loop spans 15 amino acids. V lost 3 bases, J lost 2 bases, and 13 bases lay in between. From germline, CDR1 is LNHDA and CDR2 SQIVND (reference sequence). CDR3 coding DNA: TGTGCCAGTAGTATTGGGGTTAGCGAACAAGAGACCCAGTACTTC. Residues: CASSIGVSEQETQYF.

This chain links TRBV6-2 or TRBV6-3 with TRBJ2-1, with 9 bases fitting TRBD2. Germline values: CDR1 MNHEY, CDR2 SVGEGT. This CDR3 is built from 17 residues. V was clipped by 0 bases and J by 7 bases; unmatched bases: 10. The CDR3 DNA is TGTGCCAGCAGTTACTCGATAGCGGGAGCGCAGGAGAATGAGCAGTTCTTC. Amino acid sequence: CASSYSIAGAQENEQFF.

V usage is TRBV4-3 and J usage is TRBJ2-5; D gene ambiguous. The CDR3 has 17 amino acids. CDR1 and CDR2 (germline): LGHNA, YSLEER. V gave up 0 bases and J gave up 5 bases, with 19 bases separating them. CDR3 DNA sequence: TGCGCCAGCAGCCAAGAGTTGAGTAGTGAGACGGTGGAGACCCAGTACTTC. Translated: CASSQELSSETVETQYF.

The rearrangement joins TRBV5-4 to TRBJ2-5; perhaps TRBD2 as D (6 bases). CDR3 length: 13 residues. CDR1 and CDR2 (germline): SGHNT, YYREEE (reference sequence). Trimming took 6 bases from V and 5 from J, leaving 14 bases between them. DNA of the CDR3: TGTGCCAGCACAGCCGGGGGACGCGAGACCCAGTACTTC. It encodes CASTAGGRETQYF.

The rearrangement joins TRBV24-1 to TRBJ2-2, with 10 bases fitting TRBD2. The CDR3 is 15 amino acids. Per germline, CDR1 KGHDR and CDR2 SFDVKD. V shed 9 bases, J shed 0 bases, and the junction held 3 bases outside the gene matches. CDR3 protein: CATQTSGSNTGELFF. In DNA, the CDR3 is TGTGCCACCCAGACTAGCGGGTCGAACACCGGGGAGCTGTTTTTT.

This chain connects TRBV19 to TRBJ2-7; 12 nucleotides align to TRBD2. CDR3 length equals 18 residues. Germline loops: CDR1 LNHDA, CDR2 SQIVND (reference sequence). Trimming cost V 6 bases and J 0 bases; bases outside gene matches: 12. CDR3 residues: CASSPPLLAGGRSYEQYF. The CDR3 bases are TGTGCCAGTAGCCCCCCCCTACTAGCGGGGGGCCGCTCCTACGAGCAGTACTTC. Full variable domain (missing parts from reference TRBV19 and TRBJ2-7): DGGITQSPKYLFRKEGQNVTLSCEQNLNHDAMYWYRQDPGQGLRLIYYSQIVNDFQKGDIAEGYSVSREKKESFPLTVTSAQKNPTAFYLCASSPPLLAGGRSYEQYFGPGTRLTVT.

V gene TRBV30 combines with J gene TRBJ2-2; TRBD2 might be the D (6 bases). The CDR3 length is 13 residues. V lost 2 bases, J lost 5 bases, and 9 bases lay in between. The germline gives CDR1 GTSNPN, CDR2 SVGIG (reference sequence). Here the CDR3 DNA reads TGTGCCTGGAGTAGGAGGGAGACCGGGGAGCTGTTTTTT. Translated: CAWSRRETGELFF.

The chain couples TRBV10-3 to TRBJ1-3, with D perhaps TRBD1 (6 bases). This CDR3 comprises 18 residues. The germline CDR1 and CDR2 sequences are ENHRY and SYGVKD. The ends were cut back, 3 bases at V and 2 bases at J, with 20 bases in the middle. CDR3: CAISDTLTGFGTGNTIYF. CDR3 DNA: TGTGCCATCAGTGATACCCTAACAGGGTTTGGAACTGGAAACACCATATATTTT.

The chain joins TRBV20-1 to TRBJ1-1, with D possibly being TRBD1 (6 bases). The CDR3 contains 11 residues. Trimming pared 0 bases from V and 11 bases from J, leaving 10 bases between. CDR1 is DFQATT, CDR2 SNEGSKA, per germline (reference sequence). The CDR3 protein is CSAREPRGAFF. The DNA of the CDR3 is TGCAGTGCTAGAGAACCGAGGGGGGCTTTCTTT.

In the case of this clone: At one end the junction does not follow the germline gene, possibly because of a read error. The CDR3 nucleotides are TGTGCCAGCAGTGACTCGACAGGGGTCCCCTACGAGCAGTACTTC. This encodes CASSDSTGVPYEQYF. The V gene is TRBV6-5, the J gene TRBJ2-7; 8 nucleotides align to TRBD1. CDR3 length: 15 amino acids. CDR1 MNHEY and CDR2 SVGAGI come from the germline V gene.

The V call is TRBV6-5, the J call TRBJ1-5; TRBD1 aligns across 8 bases. CDR3 size: 15 residues. V shed 6 bases, J shed 4 bases, and the junction held 8 bases outside the gene matches. Germline CDR1 MNHEY, CDR2 SVGAGI. CDR3 nucleotides: TGTGCCAGCAGGCCGGACAGGGAAGGAAATCAGCCCCAGCATTTT. This sequence encodes CASRPDREGNQPQHF.

V and J are TRBV28 and TRBJ2-5, with TRBD2 as a possible D gene (6 bases). This CDR3 spans 13 amino acids. V dropped 7 bases and J dropped 2 bases, with 11 bases sitting between them. The germline gives CDR1 MDHEN, CDR2 SYDVKM. As DNA, the CDR3 is TGTGCCAGCACCGACGGGACTCAAGAGACCCAGTACTTC. Its translation: CASTDGTQETQYF. Looking up the rest from reference TRBV28 and TRBJ2-5 gives the full variable domain: DVKVTQSSRYLVKRTGEKVFLECVQDMDHENMFWYRQDPGLGLRLIYFSYDVKMKEKGDIPEGYSVSREKKERFSLILESASTNQTSMYLCASTDGTQETQYFGPGTRLLVL.

The V gene is TRBV19, the J gene TRBJ1-1, with D perhaps matching TRBD1 (5 bases). Germline-derived CDR1 and CDR2 are LNHDA and SQIVND (reference sequence). This CDR3 is built from 12 residues. Trimming pared 3 bases from V and 8 bases from J, leaving 10 bases between. The chain's CDR3 is CASSIPTAEAFF. The CDR3 nucleotides read TGTGCCAGTAGTATCCCGACAGCCGAAGCTTTCTTT.

The chain has TRBV3-1 (or the pseudogene TRBV3-2) and TRBJ2-5; 13 bases match TRBD2. Losses at the gene ends were 4 bases for V and 2 bases for J; bases not matched to a gene: 10. The CDR3 spans 18 residues. CDR1 LGHDT and CDR2 YNNKEL come from the germline V gene (reference sequence). CDR3 loop: CASSPISGLAGDQETQYF. The CDR3 nucleotides are TGTGCCAGCAGCCCAATTTCCGGACTAGCGGGAGATCAAGAGACCCAGTACTTC.

This chain joins TRBV2 and TRBJ2-1, with D unresolved. There are 12 residues in the CDR3. V was pared by 2 bases and J by 10 bases, with 9 bases between. Germline V gives CDR1 SNHLY, CDR2 FYNNEI. The CDR3: CASSESTVEQFF. Written as DNA, the CDR3 is TGTGCCAGCAGTGAATCGACTGTGGAGCAGTTCTTC.

The chain is built from TRBV27 and TRBJ2-3, with 9 bases identical to TRBD2. The V segment lost 4 bases and the J segment 7 bases; nucleotides outside the gene matches: 15. CDR3 size: 17 residues. Germline V gene lookup returns CDR1 MNHEY and CDR2 SMNVEV (reference sequence). CDR3 DNA sequence: TGTGCCAGCAGTTGGGGATCGGCGGGAGGGCCGCCGAATACGCAGTATTTT. Translated: CASSWGSAGGPPNTQYF.

The V gene is TRBV2, the J gene TRBJ2-1; the D is unclear. V lost 3 bases and J 4 bases, leaving 13 bases between the germline ends. Germline CDR1 SNHLY, CDR2 FYNNEI. The length of the CDR3 is 15 residues. CDR3 nucleotide sequence: TGTGCCAGCAGTGATCGGTCAGCGATTTACAATGAGCAGTTCTTC. Translated, it gives CASSDRSAIYNEQFF.